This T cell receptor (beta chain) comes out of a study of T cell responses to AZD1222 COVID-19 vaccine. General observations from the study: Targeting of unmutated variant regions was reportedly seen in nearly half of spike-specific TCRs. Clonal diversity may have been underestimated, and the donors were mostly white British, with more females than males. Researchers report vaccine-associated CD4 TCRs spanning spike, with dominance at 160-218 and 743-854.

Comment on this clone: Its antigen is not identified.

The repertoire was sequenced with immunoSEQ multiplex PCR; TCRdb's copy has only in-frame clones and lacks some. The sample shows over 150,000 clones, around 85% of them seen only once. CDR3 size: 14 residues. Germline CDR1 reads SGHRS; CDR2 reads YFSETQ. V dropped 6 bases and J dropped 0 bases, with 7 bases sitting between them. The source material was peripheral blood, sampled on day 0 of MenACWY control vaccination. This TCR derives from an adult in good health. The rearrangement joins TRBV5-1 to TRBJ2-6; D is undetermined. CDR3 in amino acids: CASTYSSGANVLTF. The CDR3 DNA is TGCGCCAGCACATATAGCTCTGGGGCCAACGTCCTGACTTTC.